The 10 T cell receptor beta chains below come from one sample, sequenced in a study of blood T cell repertoires in COVID-19. The method was immunoSEQ multiplex PCR; TCRdb's version includes in-frame clones alone and lacks a portion of them. Found here are about 280,000 clones, 85% of them singletons; the top ten hold roughly 2.5%. Specimen: PBMCs or T cells enriched from blood (not recorded which). The receptors stem from a woman between 45 and 65 years old who had recovered from COVID-19.

CDR3 protein: CATTGGGYEQYF. The CDR3 DNA sequence: TGTGCCACCACGGGGGGAGGCTACGAGCAGTACTTC. The chain links TRBV28 to TRBJ2-7, with 7 bases fitting TRBD2. This CDR3 region has 12 residues. Trimming took 10 bases from V and 3 from J; bases not matched to a gene: 6. Germline V gene data show CDR1 as MDHEN and CDR2 as SYDVKM. Variable domain in full (rest from reference TRBV28 and TRBJ2-7): DVKVTQSSRYLVKRTGEKVFLECVQDMDHENMFWYRQDPGLGLRLIYFSYDVKMKEKGDIPEGYSVSREKKERFSLILESASTNQTSMYLCATTGGGYEQYFGPGTRLTVT.

This chain joins TRBV9 and TRBJ2-1; 8 bases align to TRBD1. The trim removed 2 bases at V and 8 bases at J, leaving 3 bases unmatched. This CDR3 region has 13 residues. Germline V gene sequence: CDR1 SGDLS, CDR2 YYNGEE. The DNA for the CDR3 is TGTGCCAGCAGCGTCGACAGGGGCCATGAGCAGTTCTTC. Its translation is CASSVDRGHEQFF. Drawing the rest from reference TRBV9 and TRBJ2-1, the complete variable domain is DSGVTQTPKHLITATGQRVTLRCSPRSGDLSVYWYQQSLDQGLQFLIQYYNGEERAKGNILERFSAQQFPDLHSELNLSSLELGDSALYFCASSVDRGHEQFFGPGTRLTVL.

The chain combines TRBV6-2 or TRBV6-3 with TRBJ2-1; D gene unclear. Trimming shortened V by 2 bases and J by 9 bases, and 8 bases separated the two germline ends. CDR1 is MNHEY and CDR2 is SVGEGT in the germline V gene. The CDR3 contains 12 residues. CDR3 protein: CASSYPEAEQFF. CDR3 bases: TGTGCCAGCAGTTACCCCGAGGCTGAGCAGTTCTTC.

This clone was recorded a few times. This chain uses TRBV10-2 with TRBJ2-3; TRBD1 matches 9 bases. The CDR3 length is 19 residues. J was trimmed by 4 bases and V by 3 bases; bases with no gene match: 17. Germline CDR1 reads WSHSY; CDR2 reads SAAADI. The CDR3 DNA reads as TGCGCCAGCAGTGATAGGGGGTTGGGACAGGGCTTTATCGCAGATACGCAGTATTTT. Residues: CASSDRGLGQGFIADTQYF.

J is TRBJ2-2 and V is TRBV15, with TRBD1 as a possible D gene (5 bases). The length of the CDR3 is 16 residues. Trimming cost V 0 bases and J 0 bases, with 8 bases left between them. Germline V CDR1 and CDR2: LNHNV, YYDKDF (reference sequence). For the CDR3, the DNA is TGTGCCACCAGCAGAGAAAGGGGCTCGAACACCGGGGAGCTGTTTTTT. The encoded protein is CATSRERGSNTGELFF.

The V gene is TRBV30, the J gene TRBJ2-6; D is ambiguous. The CDR3 covers 13 residues. Trimming removed 0 bases from V and 4 bases from J, with 4 bases in between. In germline, CDR1 is GTSNPN, CDR2 SVGIG (reference sequence). CDR3 nucleotide sequence: TGTGCCTGGAGTGTAGCCGGGGCCAACGTCCTGACTTTC. It yields the protein CAWSVAGANVLTF.

The chain recombines TRBV12-5 with TRBJ1-5, with 10 nucleotides matching TRBD1. CDR1 and CDR2 (germline): LGHNT, FRNRAP. The CDR3 is 18 amino acids. The V segment lost 7 bases and the J segment 0 bases; nucleotides outside the gene matches: 12. CDR3 nucleotide sequence: TGTGCTAGTGCCGCCCCCGGGACAGGGGTTTATAGCAATCAGCCCCAGCATTTT. This translates into CASAAPGTGVYSNQPQHF.

The sample holds a few counts of this clone. The chain carries TRBV19 and TRBJ1-3, with TRBD1 as a possible D gene (6 bases). Germline V gene sequence: CDR1 LNHDA, CDR2 SQIVND (reference sequence). The CDR3 covers 15 residues. V was cut by 6 bases and J by 0 bases, with 12 bases left in between. This CDR3 reads CASSYTGTSGNTIYF. The CDR3 bases are TGTGCCAGTAGCTATACAGGGACCTCTGGAAACACCATATATTTT.

The chain carries TRBV5-1 and TRBJ2-3; 10 nucleotides match TRBD2. J was trimmed by 1 base and V by 6 bases; bases with no gene match: 5. The CDR3 is 15 residues long. Germline loops: CDR1 SGHRS, CDR2 YFSETQ. The CDR3 bases are TGCGCCAGCACCTTAGCGGGGGGACGCACAGATACGCAGTATTTT. Protein sequence: CASTLAGGRTDTQYF.

The chain employs TRBV7-8 and TRBJ2-7, with 9 bases fitting TRBD1. Germline V gene data show CDR1 as SGHVS and CDR2 as FQNEAQ. The CDR3 runs to 15 residues. V shed 2 bases and J 5 bases; nucleotides not matched to a gene: 7. In DNA, the CDR3 is TGTGCCAGCAGCTTAAACGGGGACAGGGTCAACGAGCAGTACTTC. Its translation: CASSLNGDRVNEQYF.